This is a list of T cell receptor beta chains from one sample in a study of regulatory T cells in long-lasting Graves disease. TCRdb re-called the multiplex PCR reads with MiXCR, one entry per CDR3 protein. Here the sample spans 400,000 or so distinct CDR3 sequences, about 25% being singletons. Sequencing was performed on peripheral blood mononuclear cells (PBMCs), taken when the disease was refractory, from a patient treated with antithyroid drugs. Receptors originate from a female donor with Graves disease. CDR3s include the opening cysteine and the closing phenylalanine or tryptophan. The D gene is left open where the match is weak. Rows may omit the clone size; those that give it use once, few, many or a size class.

j_gene: TRBJ2-7; d_gene: -; abundance: -; v_gene: TRBV7-2; CDR3aa: CASRSPWWNEQYF; CDR3nt: TGTGCCAGCAGAAGTCCCTGGTGGAACGAGCAGTACTTC
j_gene: TRBJ2-7; d_gene: TRBD1; abundance: -; v_gene: TRBV7-9; CDR3aa: CASSYDRDEQYF; CDR3nt: TGTGCCAGCAGCTACGACAGGGACGAGCAGTACTTC
j_gene: TRBJ2-7; d_gene: TRBD2; abundance: -; v_gene: TRBV20-1; CDR3aa: CSARDIGRLAASEQYF; CDR3nt: TGCAGTGCTAGAGATATTGGAAGACTAGCGGCCTCCGAGCAGTACTTC
j_gene: TRBJ2-7; d_gene: -; abundance: -; v_gene: TRBV11-2; CDR3aa: CASSSQRQYDSYEQYF; CDR3nt: TGTGCCAGCAGCTCACAAAGGCAGTATGATTCCTACGAGCAGTACTTC
j_gene: TRBJ2-2; d_gene: TRBD2; abundance: -; v_gene: TRBV5-5; CDR3aa: CASSKGPYSGRATGELFF; CDR3nt: TGTGCCAGCAGCAAGGGCCCCTATAGCGGGAGGGCAACCGGGGAGCTGTTTTTT
j_gene: TRBJ1-4; d_gene: -; abundance: -; v_gene: TRBV10-3; CDR3aa: CAISEVGEKLFF; CDR3nt: TGTGCCATCAGTGAGGTCGGCGAAAAACTGTTTTTT
j_gene: TRBJ1-3; d_gene: -; abundance: few; v_gene: TRBV27; CDR3aa: CASSLRGEVGNTIYF; CDR3nt: TGTGCCAGCAGTTTAAGGGGGGAGGTAGGAAACACCATATATTTT
j_gene: TRBJ1-5; d_gene: -; abundance: many; v_gene: TRBV6-2/TRBV6-3; CDR3aa: CASSDGPEGQPQHF; CDR3nt: TGTGCCAGCAGTGATGGTCCCGAGGGGCAGCCCCAGCATTTT
j_gene: TRBJ2-1; d_gene: TRBD2; abundance: -; v_gene: TRBV2; CDR3aa: CASRRLAGATYNEQFF; CDR3nt: TGTGCCAGCAGGAGACTAGCGGGAGCGACCTACAATGAGCAGTTCTTC
j_gene: TRBJ1-5; d_gene: -; abundance: few; v_gene: TRBV20-1; CDR3aa: CSASRPGPMHQPQHF; CDR3nt: TGCAGTGCTAGCCGACCGGGCCCGATGCATCAGCCCCAGCATTTT
j_gene: TRBJ1-4; d_gene: -; abundance: few; v_gene: TRBV2; CDR3aa: CASRIETGMEKLFF; CDR3nt: TGTGCCAGCAGGATAGAAACAGGGATGGAAAAACTGTTTTTT
j_gene: TRBJ1-5; d_gene: -; abundance: -; v_gene: TRBV20-1; CDR3aa: CSARGGLSYNQPQHF; CDR3nt: TGCAGTGCTAGGGGGGGGTTGTCCTACAATCAGCCCCAGCATTTT
j_gene: TRBJ1-1; d_gene: TRBD1; abundance: few; v_gene: TRBV5-1; CDR3aa: CASSDLTGGFPEAFF; CDR3nt: TGCGCCAGCAGTGATTTGACAGGGGGCTTTCCTGAAGCTTTCTTT
j_gene: TRBJ2-3; d_gene: TRBD1; abundance: -; v_gene: TRBV28; CDR3aa: CASSSPMGQYTDTQYF; CDR3nt: TGTGCCAGCAGTTCGCCCATGGGACAGTACACAGATACGCAGTATTTT
j_gene: TRBJ1-2; d_gene: TRBD1; abundance: -; v_gene: TRBV11-2; CDR3aa: CASSLGNRGIDGYTF; CDR3nt: TGTGCCAGCAGCTTAGGGAACAGGGGAATAGACGGCTACACCTTC
j_gene: TRBJ1-1; d_gene: -; abundance: -; v_gene: TRBV7-8; CDR3aa: CASSFSRQAKRNTEAFF; CDR3nt: TGTGCCAGCAGCTTTTCGAGGCAAGCCAAACGGAACACTGAAGCTTTCTTT
j_gene: TRBJ1-1; d_gene: TRBD1; abundance: many; v_gene: TRBV7-2; CDR3aa: CASSLRDRGMNTEAFF; CDR3nt: TGTGCCAGCAGCTTAAGGGACAGGGGCATGAACACTGAAGCTTTCTTT
j_gene: TRBJ2-7; d_gene: TRBD2; abundance: few; v_gene: TRBV15; CDR3aa: CATSGYSGNEQYF; CDR3nt: TGTGCCACCAGCGGCTATAGCGGGAACGAGCAGTACTTC
j_gene: TRBJ1-1; d_gene: TRBD1; abundance: few; v_gene: TRBV10-1; CDR3aa: CASRDDHRGQDRNTEAFF; CDR3nt: TGCGCCAGCAGAGATGACCACCGGGGACAGGACAGGAACACTGAAGCTTTCTTT
j_gene: TRBJ1-4; d_gene: -; abundance: many; v_gene: TRBV12-3/TRBV12-4; CDR3aa: CASSFRGGSEKLFF; CDR3nt: TGTGCCAGCAGTTTTCGGGGGGGCAGTGAAAAACTGTTTTTT
j_gene: TRBJ2-1; d_gene: TRBD2; abundance: -; v_gene: TRBV20-1; CDR3aa: CSAMRLAGNNEQFF; CDR3nt: TGCAGTGCGATGCGGCTAGCGGGAAATAATGAGCAGTTCTTC
j_gene: TRBJ1-1; d_gene: -; abundance: -; v_gene: TRBV7-9; CDR3aa: CASSRTGAMNTEAFF; CDR3nt: TGTGCCAGCAGCCGAACCGGAGCTATGAACACTGAAGCTTTCTTT
j_gene: TRBJ1-4; d_gene: TRBD1; abundance: many; v_gene: TRBV6-5; CDR3aa: CASSYRDRGQEKLFF; CDR3nt: TGTGCCAGCAGTTACCGGGACAGGGGACAGGAAAAACTGTTTTTT
j_gene: TRBJ2-7; d_gene: TRBD2; abundance: many; v_gene: TRBV12-3/TRBV12-4; CDR3aa: CASSTPASGSRKQYF; CDR3nt: TGTGCCAGCAGTACCCCGGCTAGCGGGAGCCGGAAGCAGTACTTC
j_gene: TRBJ1-2; d_gene: -; abundance: many; v_gene: TRBV29-1; CDR3aa: CSVDPGKGYTF; CDR3nt: TGCAGCGTTGATCCGGGGAAGGGCTACACCTTC
j_gene: TRBJ1-2; d_gene: TRBD1; abundance: -; v_gene: TRBV2; CDR3aa: CASSEAGTGSYGYGYTF; CDR3nt: TGTGCCAGCAGTGAAGCCGGGACAGGGTCGTACGGCTATGGCTACACCTTC
j_gene: TRBJ1-6; d_gene: TRBD1; abundance: -; v_gene: TRBV6-1; CDR3aa: CASRTRTGGYSPLHF; CDR3nt: TGTGCCAGCAGAACAAGGACAGGGGGCTATTCACCCCTCCACTTT
j_gene: TRBJ1-2; d_gene: -; abundance: few; v_gene: TRBV3-1; CDR3aa: CASSQDYRDGYNYGYTF; CDR3nt: TGTGCCAGCAGCCAAGATTACCGGGACGGTTATAACTATGGCTACACCTTC
j_gene: TRBJ2-2; d_gene: -; abundance: -; v_gene: TRBV5-1; CDR3aa: CASSLGGGGPNTGELFF; CDR3nt: TGCGCCAGCAGCTTGGGTGGTGGTGGACCGAACACCGGGGAGCTGTTTTTT
j_gene: TRBJ1-1; d_gene: -; abundance: -; v_gene: TRBV19; CDR3aa: CASSSDGGTEAFF; CDR3nt: TGTGCCAGTAGCAGTGATGGGGGCACTGAAGCTTTCTTT
j_gene: TRBJ2-6; d_gene: -; abundance: many; v_gene: TRBV7-9; CDR3aa: CASSFQGTGANVLTF; CDR3nt: TGTGCCAGCAGCTTTCAGGGGACTGGGGCCAACGTCCTGACTTTC
j_gene: TRBJ2-7; d_gene: TRBD1; abundance: many; v_gene: TRBV3-1; CDR3aa: CASSRQGAGEQYF; CDR3nt: TGTGCCAGCAGCCGACAGGGGGCAGGCGAGCAGTACTTC
j_gene: TRBJ2-5; d_gene: TRBD2; abundance: -; v_gene: TRBV13; CDR3aa: CASSRPGLAGQETQYF; CDR3nt: TGTGCCAGCAGCCGGCCGGGACTAGCGGGACAAGAGACCCAGTACTTC
j_gene: TRBJ2-7; d_gene: TRBD2; abundance: -; v_gene: TRBV19; CDR3aa: CASSFTLAGGPKYEQYF; CDR3nt: TGTGCCAGTAGTTTCACCCTAGCGGGAGGGCCAAAGTACGAGCAGTACTTC
j_gene: TRBJ1-2; d_gene: -; abundance: many; v_gene: TRBV28; CDR3aa: CASSLRVYGYTF; CDR3nt: TGTGCCAGCAGTTTACGGGTCTATGGCTACACCTTC
j_gene: TRBJ2-5; d_gene: TRBD1; abundance: many; v_gene: TRBV28; CDR3aa: CASSSKTGGLETQYF; CDR3nt: TGTGCCAGCAGTTCCAAGACAGGGGGCCTAGAGACCCAGTACTTC
j_gene: TRBJ2-4; d_gene: -; abundance: many; v_gene: TRBV12-3/TRBV12-4; CDR3aa: CASSSEEGSIQYF; CDR3nt: TGTGCCAGCAGTTCTGAGGAGGGAAGCATTCAGTACTTC
j_gene: TRBJ2-5; d_gene: -; abundance: -; v_gene: TRBV7-3; CDR3aa: CASSLTGAQIGTQYF; CDR3nt: TGTGCCAGCAGCTTAACAGGGGCCCAGATCGGGACCCAGTACTTC
j_gene: TRBJ1-1; d_gene: -; abundance: few; v_gene: TRBV19; CDR3aa: CASSISGVNTEAFF; CDR3nt: TGTGCCAGTAGTATCTCAGGGGTGAACACTGAAGCTTTCTTT
j_gene: TRBJ2-1; d_gene: -; abundance: few; v_gene: TRBV6-1; CDR3aa: CASSGEHRRAEQFF; CDR3nt: TGTGCCAGCAGTGGTGAGCACCGGCGAGCTGAGCAGTTCTTC
j_gene: TRBJ1-2; d_gene: -; abundance: -; v_gene: TRBV7-9; CDR3aa: CASSLDRAGYTF; CDR3nt: TGTGCCAGCAGCTTAGATAGGGCTGGCTACACCTTC
j_gene: TRBJ2-2; d_gene: TRBD2; abundance: -; v_gene: TRBV27; CDR3aa: CASSRSGLAGAGELFF; CDR3nt: TGTGCCAGCAGTCGTTCGGGACTAGCTGGGGCCGGGGAGCTGTTTTTT
j_gene: TRBJ1-5; d_gene: -; abundance: -; v_gene: TRBV15; CDR3aa: CATSRGEMGQPQHF; CDR3nt: TGTGCCACCAGCAGAGGTGAGATGGGTCAGCCCCAGCATTTT
j_gene: TRBJ2-5; d_gene: -; abundance: few; v_gene: TRBV12-3/TRBV12-4; CDR3aa: CASSLVGLGETQYF; CDR3nt: TGTGCCAGCAGTTTAGTGGGGCTGGGAGAGACCCAGTACTTC
j_gene: TRBJ2-1; d_gene: TRBD2; abundance: many; v_gene: TRBV15; CDR3aa: CATSSVGGREIIEQFF; CDR3nt: TGTGCCACCAGCAGTGTCGGCGGGAGAGAGATTATTGAGCAGTTCTTC
j_gene: TRBJ2-7; d_gene: TRBD1; abundance: few; v_gene: TRBV29-1; CDR3aa: CSVGDRSSYEQYF; CDR3nt: TGCAGCGTTGGGGACAGGTCTTCCTACGAGCAGTACTTC
j_gene: TRBJ2-7; d_gene: -; abundance: -; v_gene: TRBV7-9; CDR3aa: CASSPSSASHEQYF; CDR3nt: TGTGCCAGCAGCCCCTCATCGGCTAGTCACGAGCAGTACTTC
j_gene: TRBJ1-1; d_gene: -; abundance: -; v_gene: TRBV29-1; CDR3aa: CSVEGGSEAFF; CDR3nt: TGCAGCGTTGAAGGGGGCAGTGAAGCTTTCTTT
j_gene: TRBJ1-2; d_gene: -; abundance: many; v_gene: TRBV29-1; CDR3aa: CSVSQTNYGYTF; CDR3nt: TGCAGCGTTTCGCAAACTAACTATGGCTACACCTTC
j_gene: TRBJ1-4; d_gene: -; abundance: -; v_gene: TRBV7-9; CDR3aa: CASRSGTPETWATNEKLFF; CDR3nt: TGTGCCAGCAGAAGTGGGACGCCTGAAACTTGGGCAACTAATGAAAAACTGTTTTTT
j_gene: TRBJ1-5; d_gene: -; abundance: -; v_gene: TRBV27; CDR3aa: CASSLSGARGNQPQHF; CDR3nt: TGTGCCAGCAGTTTAAGTGGGGCGCGGGGCAATCAGCCCCAGCATTTT
j_gene: TRBJ2-6; d_gene: -; abundance: -; v_gene: TRBV6-1; CDR3aa: CASGTGLGANVLTF; CDR3nt: TGTGCCAGCGGAACAGGGCTTGGGGCCAACGTCCTGACTTTC
j_gene: TRBJ2-6; d_gene: TRBD1; abundance: many; v_gene: TRBV6-1; CDR3aa: CASRTGGAGANVLTF; CDR3nt: TGTGCCAGCAGGACAGGGGGAGCTGGGGCCAACGTCCTGACTTTC
j_gene: TRBJ2-3; d_gene: -; abundance: once; v_gene: TRBV5-1; CDR3aa: CASSLVGTQYF; CDR3nt: TGCGCCAGCAGCTTGGTTGGTACGCAGTATTTT
j_gene: TRBJ2-7; d_gene: TRBD2; abundance: many; v_gene: TRBV28; CDR3aa: CASSHTSGESSYEQYF; CDR3nt: TGTGCCAGCAGTCATACTAGCGGGGAAAGCTCCTACGAGCAGTACTTC